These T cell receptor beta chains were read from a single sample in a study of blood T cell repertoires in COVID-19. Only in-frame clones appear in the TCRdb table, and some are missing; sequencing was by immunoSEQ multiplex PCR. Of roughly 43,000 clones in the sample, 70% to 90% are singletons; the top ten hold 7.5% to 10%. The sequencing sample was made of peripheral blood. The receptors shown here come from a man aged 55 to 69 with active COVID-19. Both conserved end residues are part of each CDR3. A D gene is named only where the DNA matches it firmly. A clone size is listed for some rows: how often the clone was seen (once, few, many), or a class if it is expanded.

DNA: TGCGCCAGCAGCTCCCGGCTAGCGGGAGTCCTAGAGCAGTTCTTC
CDR3: CASSSRLAGVLEQFF
D: TRBD2
V: TRBV5-1
size: NA
J: TRBJ2-1

DNA: TGTGCCAAACAGGGGCCGGGCGGTGAAGCTTTCTTT
CDR3: CAKQGPGGEAFF
D: TRBD1
V: TRBV24-1
size: NA
J: TRBJ1-1

DNA: TGTGCCAGCAGCTTAACAGGGATCTACGAGCAGTACTTC
CDR3: CASSLTGIYEQYF
D: NA
V: TRBV7-2
size: NA
J: TRBJ2-7

DNA: TGCGCCAGCAGCTTGTCTAGCCCGAACACCGGGGAGCTGTTTTTT
CDR3: CASSLSSPNTGELFF
D: NA
V: TRBV5-1
size: few
J: TRBJ2-2

DNA: TGCGCCAGCAGCCAAGATAGCGGTAGACGGGATACGCAGTATTTT
CDR3: CASSQDSGRRDTQYF
D: NA
V: TRBV4-1
size: NA
J: TRBJ2-3

DNA: TGTGCCAGCAGCTTAGACGGTAGCGGGAGGTCATGGAATGAGCAGTTCTTC
CDR3: CASSLDGSGRSWNEQFF
D: TRBD2
V: TRBV7-8
size: NA
J: TRBJ2-1

DNA: TGTGCCACCAGTGATCGTGGGGGGAGGGACCCCTACGAGCAGTACTTC
CDR3: CATSDRGGRDPYEQYF
D: TRBD2
V: TRBV24-1
size: once
J: TRBJ2-7

DNA: TGTGCCAGCAGGACAGGTCCCTACGAGCAGTACTTC
CDR3: CASRTGPYEQYF
D: NA
V: TRBV6-5
size: NA
J: TRBJ2-7

DNA: TGCACCAGCAGCCGACATGAAGCTTTCTTT
CDR3: CTSSRHEAFF
D: NA
V: TRBV1
size: once
J: TRBJ1-1

DNA: TGCAGCGTCGCATGGGGGCACGAGCAGTACTTC
CDR3: CSVAWGHEQYF
D: NA
V: TRBV29-1
size: NA
J: TRBJ2-7

DNA: TGCAGCGTTGTCGGGGGGCAGGCGGCCCAGTACTTC
CDR3: CSVVGGQAAQYF
D: NA
V: TRBV29-1
size: NA
J: TRBJ2-5

DNA: TGTGCCATCAGTTTGGTCCGGGGAGCCAAAAACATTCAGTACTTC
CDR3: CAISLVRGAKNIQYF
D: NA
V: TRBV10-3
size: NA
J: TRBJ2-4

DNA: TGTGCCAGCAGCTCATCTAGCGGGAGGGCGTTGACCTCCTACAATGAGCAGTTCTTC
CDR3: CASSSSSGRALTSYNEQFF
D: TRBD2
V: TRBV11-2
size: NA
J: TRBJ2-1

DNA: TGCAGCGTTGAAGATCTAGTCAGGGCCGGGGCTTTCTTT
CDR3: CSVEDLVRAGAFF
D: NA
V: TRBV29-1
size: NA
J: TRBJ1-1

DNA: TGCGCCAGCAGGGGCTATCGGGACTCAGTAACCTACGAGCAGTACTTC
CDR3: CASRGYRDSVTYEQYF
D: NA
V: TRBV5-1
size: once
J: TRBJ2-7

DNA: TGTGCCAGCAGGAAGAGACGAGGACAGGGTCTCTCACAAGAGACCCAGTACTTC
CDR3: CASRKRRGQGLSQETQYF
D: TRBD1
V: TRBV2
size: NA
J: TRBJ2-5

DNA: TGCAGCGGTACAACAATCGGGACAGGGGCCGATGAGCAGTTCTTC
CDR3: CSGTTIGTGADEQFF
D: TRBD1
V: TRBV29-1
size: NA
J: TRBJ2-1

DNA: TGTGCCATCAAGGGACAGGGAGGCCAAGAGACCCAGTACTTC
CDR3: CAIKGQGGQETQYF
D: TRBD1
V: TRBV10-3
size: NA
J: TRBJ2-5

DNA: TGTGCCAGCAGCTTCGGGACTAGCGGGAGGGCCGATACGCAGTATTTT
CDR3: CASSFGTSGRADTQYF
D: TRBD2
V: TRBV7-8
size: NA
J: TRBJ2-3

DNA: TGTGCCAGCAGTTACGGGAGCTCTGGAAACACCATATATTTT
CDR3: CASSYGSSGNTIYF
D: NA
V: TRBV6-5
size: NA
J: TRBJ1-3

DNA: TGCAGCGTCGGAACAGGGGGCGATGCGCGTGGCTACACCTTC
CDR3: CSVGTGGDARGYTF
D: TRBD1
V: TRBV29-1
size: once
J: TRBJ1-2

DNA: TGTGCCAGTAGCCGATCGGGACAGGGTCGAAGCTCCTACGAGCAGTACTTC
CDR3: CASSRSGQGRSSYEQYF
D: TRBD1
V: TRBV19
size: NA
J: TRBJ2-7